This is a list of T cell receptor beta chains from one sample in a study of T cell responses to AZD1222 COVID-19 vaccine. Measured with immunoSEQ multiplex PCR; TCRdb has only the in-frame clones, and not every one. The sample carries 180,000 or so clones, 90% to 95% recorded once. This material consisted of peripheral blood, taken 28 days after the second dose of the MenACWY control vaccine. These receptors originate from an adult who received the MenACWY meningococcal vaccine as a control. Both conserved end residues are part of each CDR3. Fields, in order: J gene, D gene, clone size, V gene, CDR3 DNA, CDR3 protein. A D gene is named only where the DNA matches it firmly. The size entry is marked missing in some rows and otherwise reads once, few, many or a size class.

j_call: TRBJ1-6; d_call: TRBD1; clone_size: few; v_call: TRBV10-3; cdr3_nt: TGTGCCATCACCGGGACAGGGGGAAACTCACCCCTCCACTTT; cdr3_aa: CAITGTGGNSPLHF
j_call: TRBJ1-2; d_call: TRBD1; clone_size: .; v_call: TRBV10-2; cdr3_nt: TGCGCCAGCAGGGTACAGGGGGCTCCCTATGGCTACACCTTC; cdr3_aa: CASRVQGAPYGYTF
j_call: TRBJ1-5; d_call: .; clone_size: .; v_call: TRBV19; cdr3_nt: TGTGCCAGTAGTATATGGCAGCAGAATCAGCCCCAGCATTTT; cdr3_aa: CASSIWQQNQPQHF
j_call: TRBJ1-1; d_call: TRBD1; clone_size: .; v_call: TRBV5-1; cdr3_nt: TGCGCCAGCTCGAACGGGTTTTTTCAGAGCTTAAACGGGACAGGGTATTCCTCGAACACTGAAGCTTTCTTT; cdr3_aa: CASSNGFFQSLNGTGYSSNTEAFF
j_call: TRBJ2-1; d_call: .; clone_size: few; v_call: TRBV24-1; cdr3_nt: TGTGCCACCAGTGATTCGCGGGTAGGGACTTCATCCTACAATGAGCAGTTCTTC; cdr3_aa: CATSDSRVGTSSYNEQFF
j_call: TRBJ1-1; d_call: .; clone_size: .; v_call: TRBV3-1/TRBV3-2; cdr3_nt: TGTGCCAGCAGCAGCCTGACAGCAAGAACTGAAGCTTTCTTT; cdr3_aa: CASSSLTARTEAFF
j_call: TRBJ2-3; d_call: TRBD2; clone_size: .; v_call: TRBV12-5; cdr3_nt: TGTGCTAGTTCTTCTAGCGGGGGGCGTAACACAGATACGCAGTATTTT; cdr3_aa: CASSSSGGRNTDTQYF
j_call: TRBJ2-3; d_call: TRBD2; clone_size: once; v_call: TRBV5-1; cdr3_nt: TGCGCCAGCAGCATTGGGGTAGCGGGGGCCGGAGATACGCAGTATTTT; cdr3_aa: CASSIGVAGAGDTQYF
j_call: TRBJ2-7; d_call: .; clone_size: .; v_call: TRBV30; cdr3_nt: TGTGCCTGGAGTAGCGGGACAACCTACGAGCAGTACTTC; cdr3_aa: CAWSSGTTYEQYF
j_call: TRBJ1-5; d_call: .; clone_size: .; v_call: TRBV4-2; cdr3_nt: TGTGCCAGCAGCCAAGATAGCGGGCGATACCAGCCCCAGCATTTT; cdr3_aa: CASSQDSGRYQPQHF
j_call: TRBJ1-4; d_call: TRBD1; clone_size: once; v_call: TRBV7-2; cdr3_nt: TGTGCCAGCAGCTTACTCCCCATTTATGACAGGGGAACTAATGAAAAACTGTTTTTT; cdr3_aa: CASSLLPIYDRGTNEKLFF
j_call: TRBJ2-7; d_call: .; clone_size: .; v_call: TRBV11-2; cdr3_nt: TGTGCCAGCAGCTTTCAGGTTAGGGGGGGCGAGCAGTACTTC; cdr3_aa: CASSFQVRGGEQYF
j_call: TRBJ1-5; d_call: TRBD1; clone_size: once; v_call: TRBV6-5; cdr3_nt: TGTGCCAGCAGACCTGGACAGGGTTTGCAGCATTTT; cdr3_aa: CASRPGQGLQHF
j_call: TRBJ1-2; d_call: .; clone_size: .; v_call: TRBV5-7; cdr3_nt: TGTGCCAGCAGCTTGGCCGGCCGCTATGGCTACACCTTC; cdr3_aa: CASSLAGRYGYTF
j_call: TRBJ2-2; d_call: .; clone_size: .; v_call: TRBV7-2; cdr3_nt: TGTGCCAGCAGCGCGCGGACAGTTCTCGGGGAGCTGTTTTTT; cdr3_aa: CASSARTVLGELFF
j_call: TRBJ2-1; d_call: TRBD2; clone_size: .; v_call: TRBV6-1; cdr3_nt: TGTGCCAGCAGTGAAGGCGCGAGGCTAGCGGGGCGCAATGAGCAGTTCTTC; cdr3_aa: CASSEGARLAGRNEQFF
j_call: TRBJ1-1; d_call: .; clone_size: .; v_call: TRBV5-4; cdr3_nt: TGTGCCAGCAGCTTCCGGGGAGGGAATGAAGCTTTCTTT; cdr3_aa: CASSFRGGNEAFF
j_call: TRBJ1-5; d_call: TRBD1; clone_size: few; v_call: TRBV28; cdr3_nt: TGTGCCAGCAGTGCGGGACAGGCGACTAATCAGCCCCAGCATTTT; cdr3_aa: CASSAGQATNQPQHF
j_call: TRBJ2-6; d_call: TRBD1; clone_size: .; v_call: TRBV18; cdr3_nt: TGTGCCAGCTCGCCCCGGGACAGGGGGACGTCTGGGGCCAACGTCCTGACTTTC; cdr3_aa: CASSPRDRGTSGANVLTF
j_call: TRBJ1-1; d_call: TRBD1; clone_size: .; v_call: TRBV4-1; cdr3_nt: TGCGCCAGCAGCCGGGACAGGGGTCTATACACTGAAGCTTTCTTT; cdr3_aa: CASSRDRGLYTEAFF
j_call: TRBJ1-1; d_call: .; clone_size: .; v_call: TRBV27; cdr3_nt: TGTGCCAGCAGTCTCGTCGGGAGCACTGAAGCTTTCTTT; cdr3_aa: CASSLVGSTEAFF
j_call: TRBJ2-1; d_call: TRBD2; clone_size: .; v_call: TRBV4-1; cdr3_nt: TGCGCCAGCAGCCTTAGCGGGGGGGCGTGGATGAGGAATGAGCAGTTCTTC; cdr3_aa: CASSLSGGAWMRNEQFF
j_call: TRBJ1-1; d_call: .; clone_size: .; v_call: TRBV6-5; cdr3_nt: TGTGCCAGCAGTTACTCCGGTCGACAGCTGCTGAAAGCTTTCTTT; cdr3_aa: CASSYSGRQLLKAFF
j_call: TRBJ1-2; d_call: TRBD1; clone_size: .; v_call: TRBV19; cdr3_nt: TGTGCCAGTAGTAGTCCCGGGACAGGGAAAAACTATGGCTACACCTTC; cdr3_aa: CASSSPGTGKNYGYTF
j_call: TRBJ1-2; d_call: .; clone_size: .; v_call: TRBV7-2; cdr3_nt: TGTGCCAGCAGCCCCCGGCAGGGGAACTATGGCTACACCTTC; cdr3_aa: CASSPRQGNYGYTF
j_call: TRBJ1-4; d_call: .; clone_size: once; v_call: TRBV21-1; cdr3_nt: TGTGCCAGCAGCAAAGTGGCAGGGACCACTAATGAAAAACTGTTTTTT; cdr3_aa: CASSKVAGTTNEKLFF
j_call: TRBJ2-3; d_call: TRBD2; clone_size: .; v_call: TRBV7-2; cdr3_nt: TGTGCCAGCAGCTTGCTCCCCCCCGGGGGGGTCGGCACAGATACGCAGTATTTT; cdr3_aa: CASSLLPPGGVGTDTQYF
j_call: TRBJ1-1; d_call: .; clone_size: .; v_call: TRBV18; cdr3_nt: TGTGCCAGCTCACCAAAAGCAAGACCGAACACTGAAGCTTTCTTT; cdr3_aa: CASSPKARPNTEAFF
j_call: TRBJ1-5; d_call: TRBD1; clone_size: .; v_call: TRBV27; cdr3_nt: TGTGCCAGCAGTTTTGGGACAGGGCGGACTCAGCCCCAGCATTTT; cdr3_aa: CASSFGTGRTQPQHF
j_call: TRBJ1-5; d_call: .; clone_size: .; v_call: TRBV5-1; cdr3_nt: TGCGCCAGCAGCTTGGCCGGGATAACGAATCAGCCCCAGCATTTT; cdr3_aa: CASSLAGITNQPQHF
j_call: TRBJ2-3; d_call: TRBD1; clone_size: .; v_call: TRBV27; cdr3_nt: TGTGCCAGCAGTTTCACCGGGACAGGGGTCTGGGATACGCAGTATTTT; cdr3_aa: CASSFTGTGVWDTQYF
j_call: TRBJ2-5; d_call: TRBD2; clone_size: .; v_call: TRBV19; cdr3_nt: TGTGCCAGTAGTATGTTCGGGGGGCAAGAGACCCAGTACTTC; cdr3_aa: CASSMFGGQETQYF
j_call: TRBJ1-1; d_call: .; clone_size: .; v_call: TRBV5-4; cdr3_nt: TGTGCCAGCAGCTTGTGGATATCGTCTGAAGCTTTCTTT; cdr3_aa: CASSLWISSEAFF
j_call: TRBJ1-1; d_call: .; clone_size: .; v_call: TRBV6-2/TRBV6-3; cdr3_nt: TGTGCCAGCCGCCTCTTACCGAACACTGAAGCTTTCTTT; cdr3_aa: CASRLLPNTEAFF
j_call: TRBJ2-3; d_call: TRBD2; clone_size: once; v_call: TRBV19; cdr3_nt: TGTGCCAGTAGGCAGCGGGGGCCCCGCACAGATACGCAGTATTTT; cdr3_aa: CASRQRGPRTDTQYF
j_call: TRBJ2-1; d_call: .; clone_size: .; v_call: TRBV10-3; cdr3_nt: TGTGCCATCAGTGTGGGCAATGAGCAGTTCTTC; cdr3_aa: CAISVGNEQFF
j_call: TRBJ1-2; d_call: TRBD1; clone_size: .; v_call: TRBV28; cdr3_nt: TGTGCCAGCAGACTCCAGGGGGCGATTGGCTACACCTTC; cdr3_aa: CASRLQGAIGYTF
j_call: TRBJ2-1; d_call: .; clone_size: once; v_call: TRBV15; cdr3_nt: TGTGCCACCAGCAGAGGTCGGTACAATGAGCAGTTCTTC; cdr3_aa: CATSRGRYNEQFF
j_call: TRBJ2-5; d_call: .; clone_size: .; v_call: TRBV5-1; cdr3_nt: TGCGCCAGCAGCTTGGCGGGGCTCCAAGAGACCCAGTACTTC; cdr3_aa: CASSLAGLQETQYF
j_call: TRBJ1-2; d_call: TRBD1; clone_size: .; v_call: TRBV30; cdr3_nt: TGTGCCTGGAGGAGGGACAGGGTAGCGGGGGGCTACACCTTC; cdr3_aa: CAWRRDRVAGGYTF
j_call: TRBJ1-1; d_call: .; clone_size: .; v_call: TRBV19; cdr3_nt: TGTGCCAGTAGTATTGGTCTTACAGGGCTGAACACTGAAGCTTTCTTT; cdr3_aa: CASSIGLTGLNTEAFF
j_call: TRBJ2-5; d_call: .; clone_size: .; v_call: TRBV5-5; cdr3_nt: TGTGCCAGCAGCCCCCGGGCGGAGACCCAGTACTTC; cdr3_aa: CASSPRAETQYF
j_call: TRBJ1-4; d_call: .; clone_size: .; v_call: TRBV5-1; cdr3_nt: TGCGCCAGCAGCTTGTTGGGGCTCAATGAAAAACTGTTTTTT; cdr3_aa: CASSLLGLNEKLFF
j_call: TRBJ2-3; d_call: TRBD1; clone_size: .; v_call: TRBV18; cdr3_nt: TGTGCCAGCTCACCACAGGGGGCGAGGGCAGATACGCAGTATTTT; cdr3_aa: CASSPQGARADTQYF
j_call: TRBJ1-5; d_call: .; clone_size: once; v_call: TRBV7-2; cdr3_nt: TGTGCCAGCACCTTAGGGAGTCAGGGCAATCAGCCCCAGCATTTT; cdr3_aa: CASTLGSQGNQPQHF
j_call: TRBJ1-6; d_call: .; clone_size: .; v_call: TRBV7-9; cdr3_nt: TGTGCCAGCAGCTTACGGGGGGGGTCTGGTTCACCCCTCCACTTT; cdr3_aa: CASSLRGGSGSPLHF
j_call: TRBJ1-3; d_call: TRBD1; clone_size: .; v_call: TRBV30; cdr3_nt: TGTGCCTGGAATGGACAGGGGGCGGCGCGCACCATATATTTT; cdr3_aa: CAWNGQGAARTIYF
j_call: TRBJ1-1; d_call: TRBD1; clone_size: .; v_call: TRBV11-1; cdr3_nt: TGTGCCAGCAGCTTAATGGACAGGGATTTATCTGAAGCTTTCTTT; cdr3_aa: CASSLMDRDLSEAFF
j_call: TRBJ2-5; d_call: .; clone_size: .; v_call: TRBV7-6; cdr3_nt: TGTGCCAGCAGCTTAACCCGAGAGACCCAGTACTTC; cdr3_aa: CASSLTRETQYF
j_call: TRBJ1-1; d_call: .; clone_size: .; v_call: TRBV28; cdr3_nt: TGTGCCAGCAGGATCATGAACACTGAAGCTTTCTTT; cdr3_aa: CASRIMNTEAFF
j_call: TRBJ1-1; d_call: TRBD1; clone_size: .; v_call: TRBV19; cdr3_nt: TGTGCCAGTAGTCCCCGGGGACAGGCTACTGAAGCTTTCTTT; cdr3_aa: CASSPRGQATEAFF
j_call: TRBJ1-2; d_call: .; clone_size: .; v_call: TRBV6-5; cdr3_nt: TGTGCCAGCAGTCCCTCCGGGGGTGGCTACACCTTC; cdr3_aa: CASSPSGGGYTF
j_call: TRBJ1-5; d_call: .; clone_size: .; v_call: TRBV3-1/TRBV3-2; cdr3_nt: TGTGCCAGCAGCCAAAGCCAAAATCAGCCCCAGCATTTT; cdr3_aa: CASSQSQNQPQHF
j_call: TRBJ1-6; d_call: TRBD1; clone_size: .; v_call: TRBV27; cdr3_nt: TGTGCCAGCAGTCTCATCCACGACAGGGGCAATTCACCCCTCCACTTT; cdr3_aa: CASSLIHDRGNSPLHF
j_call: TRBJ1-5; d_call: .; clone_size: .; v_call: TRBV18; cdr3_nt: TGTGCCAGCTCCCCTACAGGGCCGGGCAATCAGCCCCAGCATTTT; cdr3_aa: CASSPTGPGNQPQHF